The next 27 T cell receptor beta chains were all read from a single sample in a study of T cells in Graves' hyperthyroidism and ophthalmopathy. RNA transcripts gave rise to amplified TCR beta CDR3 regions. The HTBI primer set drove a first-round RT-PCR of the TCR CDR3. Via MiXCR, TCRdb re-called the multiplex PCR reads, giving one row per CDR3 protein. Among under 650,000 distinct CDR3 sequences listed, 15% to 20% were seen once. Sequencing used blood. The receptors were sampled from a woman aged 25-40 years with Graves' hyperthyroidism.

The table lists this clonotype with many counts. The V gene is TRBV11-2, the J gene TRBJ2-7; no firm D call. The CDR3 is 12 amino acids. CDR1 and CDR2 from the germline V gene are SGHAT and FQNNGV. Trimming removed 1 base at V and 5 bases at J, with 6 bases between. CDR3 DNA: TGTGCCAGCAGCTTAGTGGCCCACGAGCAGTACTTC. Translation gives CASSLVAHEQYF.

The CDR3 DNA is TGCAGCGTTCGACTAGCGGCTGATACGCAGTATTTT. Amino acid sequence: CSVRLAADTQYF. The V gene is TRBV29-1, the J gene TRBJ2-3; 9 positions match TRBD2. The V segment lost 5 bases and the J segment 6 bases; nucleotides outside the gene matches: 3. The germline V gene encodes CDR1 SQVTM and CDR2 ANQGSEA. This CDR3 comprises 12 residues.

This chain links TRBV4-2 with TRBJ2-2, with 7 bases that match TRBD1. The CDR3 runs 14 residues. Trimming removed 2 bases from V and 6 bases from J; junction bases left unmatched: 3. From germline, CDR1 is LGHNA and CDR2 YNFKEQ. Here the CDR3 DNA reads TGTGCCAGCAGCCAAACAGGGGCACCCGGGGAGCTGTTTTTT. This translates into CASSQTGAPGELFF.

This clonotype appeared a few times. This sequence joins TRBV9 and TRBJ2-7, with D tentatively TRBD1 or TRBD2 (5 bases each). This CDR3 has 15 residues. The V end was cut by 0 bases, the J end by 3 bases, with 13 bases between. The germline V gene encodes CDR1 SGDLS and CDR2 YYNGEE. CDR3 sequence (DNA): TGTGCCAGCAGCGTAGGAGGGGACGCTCGCTACGAGCAGTACTTC. Its translation is CASSVGGDARYEQYF.

This clonotype was seen ten or more times. The chain employs TRBV6-1 and TRBJ2-3, with 7 bases that match TRBD2. In germline, CDR1 is MNHNS, CDR2 SASEGT. The CDR3 is 18 residues long. V lost 6 bases and J lost 3; bases outside the gene matches: 18. The chain's CDR3 is CASRKGRGIRSGTDTQYF. In nucleotides, the CDR3 is TGTGCCAGCAGGAAAGGGCGGGGGATTCGCTCGGGTACAGATACGCAGTATTTT.

This clonotype was seen at least ten times. The J gene is TRBJ2-7, the V gene TRBV7-9; maybe TRBD2 (6 bases). The V and J ends lost 7 bases and 2 bases respectively, with 12 bases between them. The CDR3 is 13 amino acids. Germline V lookup: CDR1 SEHNR, CDR2 FQNEAQ (reference sequence). In DNA, the CDR3 is TGTGCCAGCAACCGGGACTCCACCTACGAGCAGTACTTC. Translation gives CASNRDSTYEQYF.

The sample holds many counts of this clonotype. This chain links TRBV27 with TRBJ1-6; 8 bases fit TRBD1. V lost 7 bases, J lost 7 bases, and 9 bases stayed unmatched. The germline CDR1 and CDR2 sequences are MNHEY and SMNVEV (reference sequence). CDR3 length: 15 residues. The CDR3 sequence: CASTPTGVGNSPLHF. CDR3 DNA sequence: TGTGCCAGCACCCCGACAGGGGTCGGGAATTCACCCCTCCACTTT.

This clonotype was seen a few times. The chain couples TRBV4-2 to TRBJ2-1; TRBD2 agrees at 8 bases. The germline V gene has CDR1 LGHNA and CDR2 YNFKEQ. The junction had 8 bases not matched to a gene; V was cut back by 0 bases and J by 7 bases. The CDR3 is 16 residues long. The CDR3 DNA sequence: TGTGCCAGCAGCCAAGATTCCCGGGAGGGCCGTAATGAGCAGTTCTTC. Its translation: CASSQDSREGRNEQFF.

Many counts were recorded for this clonotype. The CDR3 DNA is TGTGCCTGGACCCCACTAGCGGGACGACAGAACACCGGGGAGCTGTTTTTT. As protein: CAWTPLAGRQNTGELFF. The V gene is TRBV30, the J gene TRBJ2-2, with 10 bases aligning to TRBD2. The CDR3 sequence is 17 residues long. Germline CDR1 is GTSNPN and CDR2 is SVGIG (reference sequence). The trim removed 4 bases at V and 1 base at J, leaving 9 bases unmatched.

This clonotype was found many times. This chain uses TRBV6-1 with TRBJ2-7; maybe TRBD1 (6 bases). Germline-derived CDR1 and CDR2 are MNHNS and SASEGT. V lost 5 bases to trimming and J lost 4 bases, with 15 bases between them. The CDR3 contains 14 residues. The CDR3 DNA sequence: TGTGCCAGCAGTTATGGGGGCGTCGGATACGAGCAGTACTTC. Its translation: CASSYGGVGYEQYF.

This clonotype was observed many times. V gene TRBV12-3 or TRBV12-4 combines with J gene TRBJ2-1; 12 bases are shared with TRBD1. V was clipped by 4 bases and J by 10 bases; unmatched bases: 11. The CDR3 contains 16 residues. The CDR3 region has the DNA TGTGCCAGCAGTTCAATGCGGGGGACAGGGGGCTTCGAGCAGTTCTTC. This translates into CASSSMRGTGGFEQFF.

The chain links TRBV2 to TRBJ2-3, with D possibly being TRBD1 (5 bases). With 6 bases removed from V and 2 bases from J, the gap between germline ends came to 12 bases. Germline V lookup: CDR1 SNHLY, CDR2 FYNNEI. The CDR3 spans 14 residues. CDR3 coding DNA: TGTGCCAGCAGCCCAGGGTTTGCCACAGATACGCAGTATTTT. It translates to CASSPGFATDTQYF. The full variable domain, completed using reference TRBV2 and TRBJ2-3, is EPEVTQTPSHQVTQMGQEVILRCVPISNHLYFYWYRQILGQKVEFLVSFYNNEISEKSEIFDDQFSVERPDGSNFTLKIRSTKLEDSAMYFCASSPGFATDTQYFGPGTRLTVL.

The rearrangement uses TRBV20-1 and TRBJ1-1; TRBD1 agrees at 7 bases. Germline V CDR1 and CDR2: DFQATT, SNEGSKA (reference sequence). This CDR3 has 13 amino acids. After removal of 6 bases from V and 5 bases from J, the junction contained 9 bases not matched to a gene. The CDR3 DNA reads as TGCAGTGCCATACCGGGACAGATAACTGAAGCTTTCTTT. Its translation is CSAIPGQITEAFF.

The table lists this clonotype with a few counts. The chain joins TRBV15 to TRBJ2-1; TRBD2 matches 12 bases. Germline V gene data show CDR1 as LNHNV and CDR2 as YYDKDF (reference sequence). Unmatched junction bases numbered 0, after V lost 1 base and J lost 8 bases. The CDR3 consists of 14 residues. The CDR3 sequence is CATSRGTSGDEQFF. The CDR3 bases are TGTGCCACCAGCAGAGGGACTAGCGGGGATGAGCAGTTCTTC.

The table lists this clonotype with a few counts. The V and J genes are TRBV7-6 and TRBJ2-5, with 9 nucleotides matching TRBD1. CDR1 SGHVS and CDR2 FNYEAQ come from the germline V gene. This CDR3 is built from 16 residues. Trimming took 4 bases from V and 1 from J; bases not matched to a gene: 7. DNA for the CDR3: TGTGCCAGCAGCTACCGGGGACAGGGCCTCCAAGAGACCCAGTACTTC. This encodes CASSYRGQGLQETQYF.

The sample holds many counts of this clonotype. The J gene is TRBJ2-1, the V gene TRBV7-2; 8 bases match TRBD2. J gave up 6 bases and V 0 bases, and 7 bases lay outside the gene matches. Per germline, CDR1 SGHTA and CDR2 FQGNSA. CDR3 length equals 16 residues. This chain's CDR3 is CASSLAGTRTPNEQFF. CDR3 DNA: TGTGCCAGCAGCTTAGCCGGGACTAGAACCCCCAATGAGCAGTTCTTC.

This clonotype was seen at least ten times. The V call is TRBV28, the J call TRBJ2-1, with D hard to call. The length of the CDR3 is 14 residues. V was trimmed by 3 bases and J by 9 bases, leaving 15 bases between them. The V gene's germline CDR1 is MDHEN and CDR2 SYDVKM. The CDR3 region is CASSFQRRSGEQFF. The DNA for the CDR3 is TGTGCCAGCAGTTTTCAGCGAAGGTCTGGTGAGCAGTTCTTC. The whole variable domain, filled in from reference TRBV28 and TRBJ2-1, reads DVKVTQSSRYLVKRTGEKVFLECVQDMDHENMFWYRQDPGLGLRLIYFSYDVKMKEKGDIPEGYSVSREKKERFSLILESASTNQTSMYLCASSFQRRSGEQFFGPGTRLTVL.

This clonotype came up once. The chain links TRBV2 to TRBJ2-5; the match to TRBD2 covers 13 bases. Germline CDR1 SNHLY, CDR2 FYNNEI. Unmatched junction bases numbered 16, after V lost 7 bases and J lost 2 bases. The CDR3 spans 19 residues. The CDR3 here is CASTGLAGDFDYKQETQYF. Written as DNA, the CDR3 is TGTGCCAGCACCGGACTAGCGGGAGACTTTGATTACAAACAAGAGACCCAGTACTTC.

The V and J genes are TRBV28 and TRBJ2-7; 8 bases are shared with TRBD1. V was pared by 5 bases and J by 6 bases, with 12 bases of the junction left unmatched. Per germline, CDR1 MDHEN and CDR2 SYDVKM. The CDR3 runs to 15 residues. The CDR3 here is CASSPGTGTLSEQYF. CDR3 bases: TGTGCCAGCAGTCCAGGGACAGGAACCCTCTCCGAGCAGTACTTC.

The V and J genes are TRBV4-1 and TRBJ2-3; D is perhaps TRBD2 (6 bases). The CDR3 runs 17 residues. Germline lookup yields CDR1 MGHRA and CDR2 YSYEKL. Deletions cut 0 bases from V and 1 base from J, with 14 bases between. In nucleotides, the CDR3 is TGCGCCAGCAGCCAAGAAATGGGCGGGGAAGGCACAGATACGCAGTATTTT. Protein: CASSQEMGGEGTDTQYF.

This clonotype was seen at least ten times. The rearrangement uses TRBV9 and TRBJ2-7; D might be TRBD2 (5 bases). The CDR3 totals 15 residues. The V gene's germline CDR1 is SGDLS and CDR2 YYNGEE. V lost 3 bases and J lost 3, with 16 bases in between. The CDR3 region is CASSAGGSGFYEQYF. For the CDR3, the DNA is TGTGCCAGCAGCGCCGGTGGGTCGGGGTTCTACGAGCAGTACTTC.

The chain links TRBV5-1 to TRBJ2-1; TRBD2 is a possible D gene (7 bases). The V end was cut by 0 bases, the J end by 9 bases, with 16 bases between. This CDR3 region has 15 residues. CDR1 and CDR2 (germline): SGHRS, YFSETQ. The CDR3 reads CASSLGVGGQSEQFF. The CDR3 DNA is TGCGCCAGCAGCTTGGGGGTCGGGGGGCAGAGTGAGCAGTTCTTC.

This clonotype was detected ten times or more. The gene calls are TRBV28 and TRBJ2-7; no reliable D call. Trimming cost V 8 bases and J 5 bases, with 16 bases left between them. The CDR3 extends over 13 amino acids. The V gene's germline CDR1 is MDHEN and CDR2 SYDVKM. Here the CDR3 reads CASSIGGRHEQYF. In nucleotides, the CDR3 is TGTGCCAGCTCCATTGGCGGACGGCACGAGCAGTACTTC.

This clonotype was detected ten times or more. The V call is TRBV6-1, the J call TRBJ2-7, with D possibly matching TRBD1 (6 bases). This CDR3 has 15 residues. Trimming shortened V by 6 bases and J by 5 bases, and 20 bases separated the two germline ends. CDR1 and CDR2 (germline): MNHNS, SASEGT. The CDR3 loop reads CASRRGTSGPNEQYF. The CDR3 DNA is TGTGCCAGCAGACGAGGGACAAGCGGCCCCAACGAGCAGTACTTC.

V and J are TRBV5-8 and TRBJ1-4; TRBD1 is a possible D gene (5 bases). The length of the CDR3 is 15 residues. The V gene lost 0 bases and the J gene lost 8 bases, with 14 bases spanning the gap. Germline-derived CDR1 and CDR2 are SGHTS and YDEGEE. CDR3: CASSLEGRAGEKLFF. The CDR3 DNA reads TGTGCCAGCAGCTTGGAAGGCAGGGCGGGCGAAAAACTGTTTTTT.

In this sample, this clonotype turned up many times. The chain couples TRBV3-1 to TRBJ1-1, with TRBD1 identical over 7 bases. Germline V lookup: CDR1 LGHDT, CDR2 YNNKEL (reference sequence). This CDR3 is 14 amino acids long. The V and J ends lost 3 bases and 10 bases, in that order; junction bases with no gene match: 11. The CDR3 DNA reads as TGTGCCAGCAGCCACGGACAGGCGGGTAGGGGAGCTTTCTTT. Protein sequence: CASSHGQAGRGAFF.

This clonotype showed up many times. The chain is built from TRBV3-1 and TRBJ1-2, with unresolved D. Looked up from germline, CDR1 is LGHDT and CDR2 is YNNKEL (reference sequence). This CDR3 has 15 amino acids. V was cut by 1 base and J by 0 bases, with 9 bases left in between. This chain's CDR3 is CASSQGLHPNYGYTF. The DNA of the CDR3 is TGTGCCAGCAGCCAAGGATTACACCCTAACTATGGCTACACCTTC.